The 21 T cell receptor beta chains below all came from one sample that was sequenced in a study of T cell responses to AZD1222 COVID-19 vaccine. Using immunoSEQ multiplex PCR, the repertoire was profiled, and TCRdb retains in-frame clones only, with some absent. The table lists around 120,000 clones, about 90% of them singletons. The sample consisted of peripheral blood, taken on day 0 of AZD1222 vaccination. The source is an adult in good health.

Only a few counts were recorded for this clone. The rearrangement joins TRBV10-3 to TRBJ2-7; a weak D match, TRBD2 (5 bases). The V end was cut by 10 bases, the J end by 6 bases, with 19 bases between. The CDR3 spans 13 residues. Germline CDR1 reads ENHRY; CDR2 reads SYGVKD. The CDR3 coding sequence is TGTGCCAGCGGCGAGGGTAGTTTGGGCGAGCAGTACTTC. The encoded protein is CASGEGSLGEQYF.

The V and J genes are TRBV18 and TRBJ1-2, with no clear D. Germline-derived CDR1 and CDR2 are KGHSH and LQKENI. Trimming pared 2 bases from V and 8 bases from J, leaving 18 bases between. The length of the CDR3 is 15 residues. CDR3 amino acids: CASSPIAGELGGYTF. The CDR3, as DNA: TGTGCCAGCTCACCAATCGCGGGAGAACTGGGAGGCTACACCTTC. Variable domain in full (rest from reference TRBV18 and TRBJ1-2): NAGVMQNPRHLVRRRGQEARLRCSPMKGHSHVYWYRQLPEEGLKFMVYLQKENIIDESGMPKERFSAEFPKEGPSILRIQQVVRGDSAAYFCASSPIAGELGGYTFGSGTRLTVV.

The rearrangement joins TRBV6-5 to TRBJ1-2, with TRBD1 as a possible D gene (5 bases). Germline V gene sequence: CDR1 MNHEY, CDR2 SVGAGI. Deletions cut 4 bases from V and 8 bases from J, with 17 bases between. The CDR3 loop spans 14 amino acids. The CDR3 nucleotides read TGTGCCAGCAGTTTCCGGGACGCGAGGGGCGGCTACACCTTC. Its translation is CASSFRDARGGYTF.

This chain connects TRBV6-5 to TRBJ1-1, with D tentatively TRBD1 (6 bases). The germline gives CDR1 MNHEY, CDR2 SVGAGI. The CDR3 length is 15 residues. The V end lost 5 bases, the J end lost 3 bases, and 16 bases lay between the germline ends. The CDR3, as DNA: TGTGCCAGCAGTCCCCCAAGGGGGACCGACACTGAAGCTTTCTTT. This sequence encodes CASSPPRGTDTEAFF.

The chain joins TRBV2 to TRBJ2-2; either TRBD1 or TRBD2 may supply D (5 bases each). CDR1 SNHLY and CDR2 FYNNEI come from the germline V gene. The CDR3 extends over 15 amino acids. Trimming shortened V by 0 bases and J by 3 bases, and 8 bases separated the two germline ends. CDR3 DNA sequence: TGTGCCAGCAGTGAAGCGTGGGGGTACACCGGGGAGCTGTTTTTT. It specifies CASSEAWGYTGELFF.

The V gene is TRBV5-1, the J gene TRBJ2-3; possibly TRBD1 or TRBD2 for D (5 bases each). Germline V lookup: CDR1 SGHRS, CDR2 YFSETQ. V was pared by 8 bases and J by 4 bases, with 17 bases between. CDR3 length equals 14 residues. CDR3 nucleotide sequence: TGCGCCAGTTGGGACGGATTCAGAGCAGATACGCAGTATTTT. This gives the protein CASWDGFRADTQYF.

This chain uses TRBV12-3 or TRBV12-4 with TRBJ2-3; no definite D call. The CDR3 has 13 residues. The V end was cut by 4 bases, the J end by 2 bases, with 7 bases between. The CDR3 DNA reads TGTGCCAGCAGTTCCATGGTCACAGATACGCAGTATTTT. Translating it yields CASSSMVTDTQYF.

The chain combines TRBV6-6 with TRBJ2-6, with 7 bases that match TRBD1. The CDR3 covers 17 residues. CDR1 MNHNY and CDR2 SVGAGI come from the germline V gene (reference sequence). V dropped 5 bases and J dropped 0; count of bases not matched to a gene: 7. The CDR3, as DNA: TGTGCCAGCAGTCACAGGGGTGTAAGCTCTGGGGCCAACGTCCTGACTTTC. It translates to CASSHRGVSSGANVLTF.

As DNA, the CDR3 is TGCGCCAGCAGCTTGTCCGTGGGCGAGCAGTACTTC. Protein sequence: CASSLSVGEQYF. The chain has TRBV5-1 and TRBJ2-7; D is undetermined. CDR3 size: 12 residues. Germline V CDR1 and CDR2: SGHRS, YFSETQ. Trimming stripped 1 base from V and 6 bases from J, with 8 bases between. Using reference TRBV5-1 and TRBJ2-7 for the parts outside the CDR3, the full variable domain is KAGVTQTPRYLIKTRGQQVTLSCSPISGHRSVSWYQQTPGQGLQFLFEYFSETQRNKGNFPGRFSGRQFSNSRSEMNVSTLELGDSALYLCASSLSVGEQYFGPGTRLTVT.

The chain is built from TRBV29-1 and TRBJ2-5; 7 bases are shared with TRBD2. Trimming took 7 bases from V and 2 from J; bases not matched to a gene: 10. The CDR3 runs 14 residues. In germline, CDR1 is SQVTM, CDR2 ANQGSEA. DNA for the CDR3: TGCAGCGCTGGGGGACTCGGGGGGCAAGAGACCCAGTACTTC. It codes for CSAGGLGGQETQYF.

J is TRBJ2-7 and V is TRBV5-6; 8 positions agree with TRBD2. The CDR3 is 15 residues long. Germline trimming cut 4 bases from V and 5 bases from J; bases unmatched to any gene: 11. Looked up from germline, CDR1 is SGHDT and CDR2 is YYEEEE. The CDR3 loop is CASSRAGDPPHEQYF. In DNA form, the CDR3 reads TGTGCCAGCAGCCGAGCGGGAGATCCCCCCCACGAGCAGTACTTC.

This chain connects TRBV10-3 to TRBJ2-3; D may be TRBD2 (6 bases). The CDR3 is made up of 15 amino acids. Germline values: CDR1 ENHRY, CDR2 SYGVKD. The V gene lost 3 bases and the J gene lost 0 bases, with 10 bases spanning the gap. CDR3: CAISDGGTSTDTQYF. DNA for the CDR3: TGTGCCATCAGTGACGGGGGTACTAGCACAGATACGCAGTATTTT.

The chain joins TRBV6-2 or TRBV6-3 to TRBJ2-5, with TRBD2 as a possible D gene (6 bases). The CDR3 is 13 residues long. Germline assignment: CDR1 MNHEY and CDR2 SVGEGT. Trimming cost V 6 bases and J 4 bases, with 12 bases left between them. The CDR3 spells CASSPGRRETQYF. CDR3 nucleotide sequence: TGTGCCAGCAGCCCGGGGAGGAGAGAGACCCAGTACTTC.

The genes are TRBV11-3 and TRBJ2-7; 15 bases align to TRBD2. Germline V gene data show CDR1 as SGHNT and CDR2 as YENEEA. CDR3 length: 16 amino acids. With V trimmed by 8 bases and J by 3 bases, 8 bases remained unmatched. The CDR3 sequence is CASPGLAGGWYYEQYF. Written as DNA, the CDR3 is TGTGCCAGCCCTGGACTAGCGGGAGGGTGGTACTACGAGCAGTACTTC.

The rearrangement links TRBV7-2 to TRBJ2-1; 9 bases are a match to TRBD2. The CDR3 extends over 18 amino acids. Germline CDR1 reads SGHTA; CDR2 reads FQGNSA. V lost 1 base, J lost 9 bases, and 16 bases stayed unmatched. DNA of the CDR3: TGTGCCAGCAGCTTAGTAAGCTGGGTGGGTAGCGGGAGAGGTGAGCAGTTCTTC. Encoded protein: CASSLVSWVGSGRGEQFF. The full variable domain, with the rest looked up from reference TRBV7-2 and TRBJ2-1, is GAGVSQSPSNKVTEKGKDVELRCDPISGHTALYWYRQSLGQGLEFLIYFQGNSAPDKSGLPSDRFSAERTGGSVSTLTIQRTQQEDSAVYLCASSLVSWVGSGRGEQFFGPGTRLTVL.

This chain uses TRBV19 with TRBJ2-5; D possibly corresponds to TRBD1 (7 bases). CDR3 length equals 13 residues. V was cut by 5 bases and J by 4 bases, with 11 bases left in between. CDR1 and CDR2 (germline): LNHDA, SQIVND (reference sequence). For the CDR3, the DNA is TGTGCCAGTAGTGGGCAGGGGGGAGAGACCCAGTACTTC. It yields the protein CASSGQGGETQYF. Filled out from reference TRBV19 and TRBJ2-5, the complete variable domain reads DGGITQSPKYLFRKEGQNVTLSCEQNLNHDAMYWYRQDPGQGLRLIYYSQIVNDFQKGDIAEGYSVSREKKESFPLTVTSAQKNPTAFYLCASSGQGGETQYFGPGTRLLVL.

The chain combines TRBV5-1 with TRBJ2-5; tentative D call: TRBD2 (6 bases). The V end lost 0 bases, the J end lost 3 bases, and 9 bases lay between the germline ends. The CDR3 totals 14 residues. The V gene's germline CDR1 is SGHRS and CDR2 YFSETQ. CDR3: CASSLDSGEETQYF. In DNA, the CDR3 is TGCGCCAGCAGCTTGGACTCGGGGGAAGAGACCCAGTACTTC.

This chain links TRBV15 with TRBJ2-7; D is possibly TRBD1 (5 bases). Germline V gene data show CDR1 as LNHNV and CDR2 as YYDKDF (reference sequence). With 1 base removed from V and 4 bases from J, the gap between germline ends came to 14 bases. CDR3 size: 15 residues. The CDR3 coding sequence is TGTGCCACCAGCAGAGGACAGCCGCCCTCGTACGAGCAGTACTTC. Encoded protein: CATSRGQPPSYEQYF.

The J gene is TRBJ2-5, the V gene TRBV5-1, with D maybe TRBD2 (5 bases). This CDR3 has 17 residues. CDR1 SGHRS and CDR2 YFSETQ come from the germline V gene. The V and J ends lost 1 base and 4 bases respectively, with 20 bases between them. CDR3 in DNA: TGCGCCAGCAGCTTGAGGAGGTCGGCAGCACAAGGAGAGACCCAGTACTTC. Translating gives CASSLRRSAAQGETQYF.

In the case of this clone: The same CDR3 also results from other DNA sequences found in this sample. The J gene is TRBJ2-1, the V gene TRBV5-4; 12 bases match TRBD2. The CDR3 runs 15 residues. The V segment lost 4 bases and the J segment 4 bases; nucleotides outside the gene matches: 3. The germline V gene encodes CDR1 SGHNT and CDR2 YYREEE (reference sequence). CDR3 sequence: CASSTGLAGYNEQFF. The DNA of the CDR3 is TGTGCCAGCAGCACAGGACTAGCGGGGTACAATGAGCAGTTCTTC.

This clone was recorded once. The J gene is TRBJ1-2, the V gene TRBV29-1, with D perhaps TRBD1 (6 bases). Between the trimmed V and J ends, which lost 4 bases and 2 bases, there was a span of 8 bases. The germline V gene encodes CDR1 SQVTM and CDR2 ANQGSEA. The CDR3 sequence is 12 residues long. This CDR3 reads CSVVDRNYGYTF. The CDR3 DNA sequence: TGCAGCGTTGTAGACAGGAACTATGGCTACACCTTC.